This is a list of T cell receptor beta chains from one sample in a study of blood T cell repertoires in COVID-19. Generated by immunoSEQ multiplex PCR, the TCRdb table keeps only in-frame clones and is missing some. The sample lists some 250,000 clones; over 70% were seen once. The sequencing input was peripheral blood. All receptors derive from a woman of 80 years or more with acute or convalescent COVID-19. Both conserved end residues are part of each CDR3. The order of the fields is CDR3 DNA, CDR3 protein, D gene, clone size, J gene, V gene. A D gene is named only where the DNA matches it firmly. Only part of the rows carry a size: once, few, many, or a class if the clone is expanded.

CDR3 DNA: TGTGCCAGCGGACAGGGCGTGGACTATGGCTACACCTTC; CDR3 protein: CASGQGVDYGYTF; D gene: TRBD1; clone size: NA; J gene: TRBJ1-2; V gene: TRBV2
CDR3 DNA: TGCGCCAGCAGCAAATCCGGGACTAGCGTGGGAGAGACCCAGTACTTC; CDR3 protein: CASSKSGTSVGETQYF; D gene: TRBD2; clone size: NA; J gene: TRBJ2-5; V gene: TRBV4-1
CDR3 DNA: TGCGCCAGCAGCTGGGGGTCCGGGACAGGGAATGAAAAACTGTTTTTT; CDR3 protein: CASSWGSGTGNEKLFF; D gene: TRBD1; clone size: NA; J gene: TRBJ1-4; V gene: TRBV5-1
CDR3 DNA: TGCGCCAGCAGCGGGGACAGCCAAGAGACCCAGTACTTC; CDR3 protein: CASSGDSQETQYF; D gene: TRBD1; clone size: NA; J gene: TRBJ2-5; V gene: TRBV5-1
CDR3 DNA: TGTGCCACCAGCAGAGCATCGGACAGAAGGGTGACCCAGTACTTC; CDR3 protein: CATSRASDRRVTQYF; D gene: NA; clone size: NA; J gene: TRBJ2-5; V gene: TRBV15
CDR3 DNA: TGCGCCAGCAGCCAAATTTGGAGCGGGGGGGCCGCCGGGGAGCTGTTTTTT; CDR3 protein: CASSQIWSGGAAGELFF; D gene: TRBD2; clone size: NA; J gene: TRBJ2-2; V gene: TRBV4-1
CDR3 DNA: TGTGCCAGCAGCTTAGGACTAGCGGGGGGCGAGCAGTACTTC; CDR3 protein: CASSLGLAGGEQYF; D gene: TRBD2; clone size: NA; J gene: TRBJ2-7; V gene: TRBV11-2
CDR3 DNA: TGTGCCAGCTCAGGGGGACAGTTGAGCAATCAGCCCCAGCATTTT; CDR3 protein: CASSGGQLSNQPQHF; D gene: TRBD1; clone size: NA; J gene: TRBJ1-5; V gene: TRBV18
CDR3 DNA: TGTGCCAGCAGGAAGGGACTAGAAGACGAGCAGTACTTC; CDR3 protein: CASRKGLEDEQYF; D gene: TRBD2; clone size: NA; J gene: TRBJ2-7; V gene: TRBV28
CDR3 DNA: TGTGCCAGTGAGTCCGGGACAGGGGGCGCTGGCAATTCACCCCTCCACTTT; CDR3 protein: CASESGTGGAGNSPLHF; D gene: TRBD1; clone size: few; J gene: TRBJ1-6; V gene: TRBV19
CDR3 DNA: TGTGCCAGCAGCGTAGGACAGGGGACTAACTATGGCTACACCTTC; CDR3 protein: CASSVGQGTNYGYTF; D gene: TRBD1; clone size: many; J gene: TRBJ1-2; V gene: TRBV9
CDR3 DNA: TGTGCCACTGGCAGCTCCTACGAGCAGTACTTC; CDR3 protein: CATGSSYEQYF; D gene: NA; clone size: NA; J gene: TRBJ2-7; V gene: TRBV19
CDR3 DNA: TGTGCCAGCAGCTCCTGGGACAGACAATACTCTGGAAACACCATATATTTT; CDR3 protein: CASSSWDRQYSGNTIYF; D gene: TRBD1; clone size: NA; J gene: TRBJ1-3; V gene: TRBV13
CDR3 DNA: TGTGCCAGCAGTTACCCTGGCACAGATACGCAGTATTTT; CDR3 protein: CASSYPGTDTQYF; D gene: NA; clone size: NA; J gene: TRBJ2-3; V gene: TRBV6-5
CDR3 DNA: TGCGCCAGCATCCGGCGGGAGTTGGACTATGGCTACACCTTC; CDR3 protein: CASIRRELDYGYTF; D gene: NA; clone size: NA; J gene: TRBJ1-2; V gene: TRBV10-2
CDR3 DNA: TGCGCCAGCACTACAGGGCCTCAGGGCTACACCTTC; CDR3 protein: CASTTGPQGYTF; D gene: NA; clone size: NA; J gene: TRBJ1-2; V gene: TRBV10-2
CDR3 DNA: TGTGCCAGCAGCCCGGGGTCCCCCCACGAGCAGTACTTC; CDR3 protein: CASSPGSPHEQYF; D gene: NA; clone size: NA; J gene: TRBJ2-7; V gene: TRBV3-1/TRBV3-2
CDR3 DNA: TGTGCCAGCAGCCCAGAGACAGGGGCTGGAAACACCATATATTTT; CDR3 protein: CASSPETGAGNTIYF; D gene: TRBD1; clone size: NA; J gene: TRBJ1-3; V gene: TRBV3-1/TRBV3-2
CDR3 DNA: TGCGCCAGCAGTGAAGACGAACGGAGCTATGGCTACACCTTC; CDR3 protein: CASSEDERSYGYTF; D gene: NA; clone size: NA; J gene: TRBJ1-2; V gene: TRBV10-2
CDR3 DNA: TGTGCCAGCAGCGCAACTAGCGGGAGGGCCGAGGACATTCAGTACTTC; CDR3 protein: CASSATSGRAEDIQYF; D gene: TRBD2; clone size: NA; J gene: TRBJ2-4; V gene: TRBV9
CDR3 DNA: TGTGCCAGCAGTGATATGGGACACCAAAAAAAGTTCTTC; CDR3 protein: CASSDMGHQKKFF; D gene: NA; clone size: once; J gene: TRBJ2-1; V gene: TRBV7-9
CDR3 DNA: TGTGCCAGCAGTCCCGCCCTCCTAGCGGGACCCCTCTACGAGCAGTACTTC; CDR3 protein: CASSPALLAGPLYEQYF; D gene: TRBD2; clone size: NA; J gene: TRBJ2-7; V gene: TRBV27
CDR3 DNA: TGTGCCAGCAGTAAGAGGGGGTTGTACGAGCAGTACTTC; CDR3 protein: CASSKRGLYEQYF; D gene: NA; clone size: NA; J gene: TRBJ2-7; V gene: TRBV28
CDR3 DNA: TGTGCCAGCAGTGGGTGGGGACTAGTGGGTATCACAGATACGCAGTATTTT; CDR3 protein: CASSGWGLVGITDTQYF; D gene: TRBD2; clone size: NA; J gene: TRBJ2-3; V gene: TRBV2
CDR3 DNA: TGCAGCGTTGCCGATCGCACGGGAGGGCCATCGAGGGAGCAGTTCTTC; CDR3 protein: CSVADRTGGPSREQFF; D gene: TRBD2; clone size: few; J gene: TRBJ2-1; V gene: TRBV29-1
CDR3 DNA: TGCGCCAGCAGCTTGCCCGGTAGCGGGGGAGCCCCAACAGAGACCCAGTACTTC; CDR3 protein: CASSLPGSGGAPTETQYF; D gene: TRBD2; clone size: NA; J gene: TRBJ2-5; V gene: TRBV5-1
CDR3 DNA: TGCAGCGTTGAAGCGGGAGATTCCTACAATGAGCAGTTCTTC; CDR3 protein: CSVEAGDSYNEQFF; D gene: NA; clone size: once; J gene: TRBJ2-1; V gene: TRBV29-1
CDR3 DNA: TGTGCCAGCAGCTTCCCTTCCGGGTACGAGCAGTACTTC; CDR3 protein: CASSFPSGYEQYF; D gene: NA; clone size: NA; J gene: TRBJ2-7; V gene: TRBV7-9
CDR3 DNA: TGTGCCAGCAGCCAGGGGGACAGGGGTACTGAAGCTTTCTTT; CDR3 protein: CASSQGDRGTEAFF; D gene: TRBD1; clone size: NA; J gene: TRBJ1-1; V gene: TRBV3-1/TRBV3-2
CDR3 DNA: TGTGCCAGTAGTTCCTCCGGGACACTTAGCAATCAGCCCCAGCATTTT; CDR3 protein: CASSSSGTLSNQPQHF; D gene: NA; clone size: NA; J gene: TRBJ1-5; V gene: TRBV19
CDR3 DNA: TGTGCCAGCAGTTTCGGCGGCCAAGAGACCCAGCACTTC; CDR3 protein: CASSFGGQETQHF; D gene: NA; clone size: NA; J gene: TRBJ2-5; V gene: TRBV12-3/TRBV12-4
CDR3 DNA: TGTGCCAGCAGTCGGACAGGGGCGCGGGAGACCCAGTACTTC; CDR3 protein: CASSRTGARETQYF; D gene: TRBD1; clone size: NA; J gene: TRBJ2-5; V gene: TRBV28
CDR3 DNA: TGTGCCAGCAGCGTAGCTACGGGGGGGAACACTGAAGCTTTCTTT; CDR3 protein: CASSVATGGNTEAFF; D gene: NA; clone size: NA; J gene: TRBJ1-1; V gene: TRBV9
CDR3 DNA: TGCGCCAGCAGCCAAGATCGGGAGACCCAGTACTTC; CDR3 protein: CASSQDRETQYF; D gene: NA; clone size: few; J gene: TRBJ2-5; V gene: TRBV4-1
CDR3 DNA: TGTGCCACCAGCAGAGATCGCAGGGCACAAGAGACCCAGTACTTC; CDR3 protein: CATSRDRRAQETQYF; D gene: NA; clone size: NA; J gene: TRBJ2-5; V gene: TRBV15
CDR3 DNA: TGTGCCAGCAGCCAAGTAGGGGGGAACACCGGGGAGCTGTTTTTT; CDR3 protein: CASSQVGGNTGELFF; D gene: NA; clone size: NA; J gene: TRBJ2-2; V gene: TRBV14
CDR3 DNA: TGTGCCAGCAGTGAAGCGGTCGGCAGGGGCCTTAATCAGCCCCAGCATTTT; CDR3 protein: CASSEAVGRGLNQPQHF; D gene: NA; clone size: NA; J gene: TRBJ1-5; V gene: TRBV6-1
CDR3 DNA: TGTGCCACCAGCAGACCCCCCCAGCGCGAGCAGTACTTC; CDR3 protein: CATSRPPQREQYF; D gene: NA; clone size: NA; J gene: TRBJ2-7; V gene: TRBV15
CDR3 DNA: TGTGCCAGCAGTTCAGGGGGAAACACCATATATTTT; CDR3 protein: CASSSGGNTIYF; D gene: NA; clone size: NA; J gene: TRBJ1-3; V gene: TRBV12-3/TRBV12-4
CDR3 DNA: TGTGCCAGCTCACGGGACAGGGGGCACGGAGAGACCCAGTACTTC; CDR3 protein: CASSRDRGHGETQYF; D gene: TRBD1; clone size: NA; J gene: TRBJ2-5; V gene: TRBV18
CDR3 DNA: TGCGCCAGCAGCTTGGAAGCGGGGGGGGATCAGCCCCAGCATTTT; CDR3 protein: CASSLEAGGDQPQHF; D gene: NA; clone size: NA; J gene: TRBJ1-5; V gene: TRBV5-1
CDR3 DNA: TGTGCCAGCAGCGTAGGGCAGGGGGGCGAGCAGTACTTC; CDR3 protein: CASSVGQGGEQYF; D gene: NA; clone size: NA; J gene: TRBJ2-7; V gene: TRBV9
CDR3 DNA: TGTGCCAGCCACAGGGGAGACACTGAAGCTTTCTTT; CDR3 protein: CASHRGDTEAFF; D gene: TRBD1; clone size: NA; J gene: TRBJ1-1; V gene: TRBV2
CDR3 DNA: TGTGCCAGCAGCACCCAGGGGGTCAATCAGCCCCAGCATTTT; CDR3 protein: CASSTQGVNQPQHF; D gene: TRBD1; clone size: NA; J gene: TRBJ1-5; V gene: TRBV5-4
CDR3 DNA: TGCGCCAGCAGCCCCACACCGGGACTAGCAAGCGAGCAGTACTTC; CDR3 protein: CASSPTPGLASEQYF; D gene: TRBD2; clone size: NA; J gene: TRBJ2-7; V gene: TRBV5-1
CDR3 DNA: TGTGCCAGCTCAACCCGGGGACCCGGGACTGGGGGGGACTACGAGCAGTACTTC; CDR3 protein: CASSTRGPGTGGDYEQYF; D gene: TRBD2; clone size: NA; J gene: TRBJ2-7; V gene: TRBV18